This T cell receptor beta chain comes out of a study of T-cell reconstitution after alpha-beta-depleted transplantation in children (TCRdb year 2016). A note on the overall study: Using TCR repertoire profiling, the study quantitatively followed how T-cell immune reconstitution unfolded in children after TCRalphabeta/CD19-depleted allogeneic hematopoietic cell transplantation.

Libraries were built with PCR. For sequencing, an Illumina HiSeq 2500 was employed. TCR libraries were prepared with molecular barcoding, using unique molecular identifiers to normalize TCRbeta repertoire quantification. TCRdb reran the public reads through fastp at Q25 and MiXCR, keeping productive beta chains. Each entry is one CDR3 protein sequence, shown with its most common DNA and genes. The sample table lists approximately 270,000 distinct CDR3 sequences, 20% to 30% of them with a count of one. About 5% of the sample comes from the top ten. Between the V and J ends, shortened by 5 bases and 2 bases respectively, the junction contains 15 bases. Via the germline V gene, CDR1 is SGHTA and CDR2 FQGNSA. The CDR3 numbers 15 residues from cysteine through phenylalanine. Solely the CDR3 DNA is kept, with 45 bases framed from the first base. Results the study describes overall, beyond this receptor: Over the following months the frequencies of hyperexpanded clones went down, and after one year T-cell counts and TCRbeta diversity were mostly credited to newly produced T cells. The apparently early recovery of alphabetaT-cell counts about two months after transplant reportedly depended on only several hundred rapidly expanded clones that came from non-depleted graft cells. The high TCRbeta diversity at day 60 in some patients was ascribed to recipient T cells and intrathymic progenitors that had survived conditioning.

The treatment or condition label here, explained by the study, means: allogeneic hematopoietic cell transplantation with graft depleted of TCRalphabeta T cells and CD19 B cells. The children who served as transplant recipients had been given grafts of TCRalphabeta/CD19-depleted allogeneic hematopoietic cells. Notes on this clonotype: Its antigen target is currently unknown. Per-nucleotide qualities are absent, and no much larger clonotype sits a single base away.

This TCR derives from a female patient aged 2-9 years who had a stem cell transplant for congenital amegakaryocytic thrombocytopenia, so the T cells may come from the graft donor. The rearranged segments are TRBV7-2 and TRBJ1-1; the D gene cannot be named for sure. The sample in question was PBMCs, mostly from graft donor cells, obtained 360 days after TCRalphabeta/CD19-depleted stem cell transplant. The CDR3 region: CASSQNKLRNTEAFF. The bases are TGTGCCAGCAGCCAAAATAAACTCAGAAACACTGAAGCTTTCTTT.